This T cell receptor beta chain was captured in a study of a mutant IDH1 vaccine in newly diagnosed glioma. Study-wide context: Eight vaccinations reached patients in weeks 1, 3, 5, 7, 11, 15, 19 and 23. Patients got radiotherapy, temozolomide, or both beforehand, and most got both. Study-wide results and limits: Pseudoprogression showed no apparent link to changes in top peripheral T cell clonotypes.

A note on this clone: Its cognate antigen is unknown.

TCRdb keeps only in-frame clones here, not all; method: immunoSEQ multiplex PCR. The sample holds roughly 62,000 clones, about 80% seen once. The CDR3 is 16 residues long. In germline, CDR1 is SGHDT, CDR2 YYEEEE. V lost 3 bases to trimming and J lost 4 bases; unmatched junction nucleotides: 12. Time point meaning: week 5, during vaccination. The investigators gave 300 ug of mutant IDH1 20-mer peptide in each vaccine dose, together with topical imiquimod. The V call is TRBV5-6, the J call TRBJ1-2, with 7 bases identical to TRBD1. The sequence was collected from a woman aged 45-65 years with glioma. This sample comprised PBMCs, obtained from a glioma patient whose treatment included an IDH1 peptide vaccine. CDR3 nucleotides: TGTGCCAGCAGCTCCAACCCGAACAGGGGTGGCTATGGCTACACCTTC. This encodes CASSSNPNRGGYGYTF.